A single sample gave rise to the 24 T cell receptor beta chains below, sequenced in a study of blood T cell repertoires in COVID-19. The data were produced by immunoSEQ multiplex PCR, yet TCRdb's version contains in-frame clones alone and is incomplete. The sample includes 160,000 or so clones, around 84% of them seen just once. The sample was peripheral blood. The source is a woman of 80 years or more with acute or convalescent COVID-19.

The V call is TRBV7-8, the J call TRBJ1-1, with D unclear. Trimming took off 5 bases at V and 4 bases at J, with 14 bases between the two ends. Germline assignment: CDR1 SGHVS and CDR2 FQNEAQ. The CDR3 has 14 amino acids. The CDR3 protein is CASSLSGGGTEAFF. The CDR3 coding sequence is TGTGCCAGCAGCCTATCCGGAGGTGGCACTGAAGCTTTCTTT.

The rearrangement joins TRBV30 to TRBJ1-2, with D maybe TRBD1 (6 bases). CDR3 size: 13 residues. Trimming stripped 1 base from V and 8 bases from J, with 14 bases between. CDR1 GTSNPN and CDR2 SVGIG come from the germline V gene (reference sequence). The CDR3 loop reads CAWSEAGARGYTF. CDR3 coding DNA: TGTGCCTGGAGTGAGGCGGGGGCGAGAGGCTACACCTTC.

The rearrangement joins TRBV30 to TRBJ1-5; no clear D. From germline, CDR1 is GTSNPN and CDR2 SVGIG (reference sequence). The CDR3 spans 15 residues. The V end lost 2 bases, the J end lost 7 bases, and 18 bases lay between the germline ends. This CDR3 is CAWSLGLLGGQPQHF. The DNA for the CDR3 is TGTGCCTGGAGTTTGGGGTTGTTGGGAGGCCAGCCCCAGCATTTT.

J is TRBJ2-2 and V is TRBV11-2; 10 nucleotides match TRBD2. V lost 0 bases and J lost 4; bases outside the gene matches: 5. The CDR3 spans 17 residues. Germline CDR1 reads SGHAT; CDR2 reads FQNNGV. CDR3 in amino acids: CASSLERAGGLTGELFF. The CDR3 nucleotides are TGTGCCAGCAGCTTAGAAAGAGCGGGAGGGCTCACCGGGGAGCTGTTTTTT. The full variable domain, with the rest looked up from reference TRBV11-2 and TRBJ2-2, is EAGVAQSPRYKIIEKRQSVAFWCNPISGHATLYWYQQILGQGPKLLIQFQNNGVVDDSQLPKDRFSAERLKGVDSTLKIQPAKLEDSAVYLCASSLERAGGLTGELFFGEGSRLTVL.

CDR3 residues: CASSFQRGGYNEQFF. The CDR3 DNA sequence: TGTGCCAGCAGCTTTCAGCGGGGGGGCTACAATGAGCAGTTCTTC. This chain joins TRBV11-1 and TRBJ2-1; 10 positions match TRBD2. CDR3 size: 15 residues. The trim removed 3 bases at V and 3 bases at J, leaving 2 bases unmatched. The germline gives CDR1 SGHAT, CDR2 FQDESV (reference sequence). Drawing the rest from reference TRBV11-1 and TRBJ2-1, the complete variable domain is EAEVAQSPRYKITEKSQAVAFWCDPISGHATLYWYRQILGQGPELLVQFQDESVVDDSQLPKDRFSAERLKGVDSTLKIQPAELGDSAMYLCASSFQRGGYNEQFFGPGTRLTVL.

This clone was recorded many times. CDR3 sequence reads: CASGGYQETQYF. Here the CDR3 DNA reads TGTGCCAGCGGCGGATACCAAGAGACCCAGTACTTC. The chain links TRBV7-2 to TRBJ2-5; no clear D gene. The CDR3 extends over 12 amino acids. Germline V gene data show CDR1 as SGHTA and CDR2 as FQGNSA. V lost 8 bases, J lost 0 bases, and 7 bases lay in between.

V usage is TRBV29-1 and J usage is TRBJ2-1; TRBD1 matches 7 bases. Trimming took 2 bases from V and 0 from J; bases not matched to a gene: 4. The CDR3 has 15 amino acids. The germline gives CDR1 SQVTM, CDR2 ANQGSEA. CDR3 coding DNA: TGCAGCGTTGAAATTTGGGACAGCTCCTACAATGAGCAGTTCTTC. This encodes CSVEIWDSSYNEQFF.

The CDR3 nucleotides read TGTGCCAGCTCACCTCGGGGTAGCGGGAGAGAGACCCAGTACTTC. It is translated as CASSPRGSGRETQYF. The chain has TRBV18 and TRBJ2-5, with 9 bases matching TRBD2. Trimming at V came to 3 bases and at J to 4 bases, leaving 6 bases not matched to a gene. The CDR3 sequence is 15 residues long. Germline V gives CDR1 KGHSH, CDR2 LQKENI.

DNA of the CDR3: TGTGCCAGCAGCGCGACGGTCCGGGACAGGGTGATTTCGGAGACCCAGTACTTC. Its protein product is CASSATVRDRVISETQYF. The genes are TRBV5-5 and TRBJ2-5; 9 bases agree with TRBD1. This CDR3 region has 18 residues. CDR1 and CDR2 from the germline V gene are SGHKS and YYEKEE (reference sequence). V lost 4 bases to trimming and J lost 5 bases; unmatched junction nucleotides: 18.

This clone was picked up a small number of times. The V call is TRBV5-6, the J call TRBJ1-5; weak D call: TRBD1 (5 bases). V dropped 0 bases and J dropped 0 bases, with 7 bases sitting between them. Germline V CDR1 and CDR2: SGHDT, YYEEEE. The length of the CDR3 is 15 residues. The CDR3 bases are TGTGCCAGCAGCTTGGGCGGGGGTAGCAATCAGCCCCAGCATTTT. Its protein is CASSLGGGSNQPQHF.

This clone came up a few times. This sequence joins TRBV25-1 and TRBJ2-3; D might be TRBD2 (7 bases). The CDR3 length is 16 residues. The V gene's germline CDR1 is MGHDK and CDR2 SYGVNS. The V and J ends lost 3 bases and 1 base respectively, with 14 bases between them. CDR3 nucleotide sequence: TGTGCCAGCAGTGATTTGGGGGGGCGTCGCACAGATACGCAGTATTTT. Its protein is CASSDLGGRRTDTQYF.

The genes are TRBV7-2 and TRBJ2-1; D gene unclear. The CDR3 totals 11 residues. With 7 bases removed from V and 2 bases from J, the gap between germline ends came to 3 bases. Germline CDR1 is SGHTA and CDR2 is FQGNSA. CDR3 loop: CASTTYNEQFF. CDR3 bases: TGTGCCAGCACCACCTACAATGAGCAGTTCTTC.

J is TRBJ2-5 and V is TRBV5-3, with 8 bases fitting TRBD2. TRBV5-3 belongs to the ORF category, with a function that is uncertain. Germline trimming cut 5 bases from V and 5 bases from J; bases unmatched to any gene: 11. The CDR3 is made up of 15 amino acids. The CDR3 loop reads CARRSSLAVRETQYF. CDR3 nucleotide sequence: TGTGCCAGAAGGTCATCACTAGCGGTGCGTGAGACCCAGTACTTC.

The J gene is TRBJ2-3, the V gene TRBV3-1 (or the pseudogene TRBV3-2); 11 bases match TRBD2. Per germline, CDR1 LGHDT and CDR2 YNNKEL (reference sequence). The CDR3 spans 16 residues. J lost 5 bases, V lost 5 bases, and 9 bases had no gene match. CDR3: CASSSPTSGVEDTQYF. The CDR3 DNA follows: TGTGCCAGCAGCTCCCCGACTAGCGGGGTTGAAGATACGCAGTATTTT.

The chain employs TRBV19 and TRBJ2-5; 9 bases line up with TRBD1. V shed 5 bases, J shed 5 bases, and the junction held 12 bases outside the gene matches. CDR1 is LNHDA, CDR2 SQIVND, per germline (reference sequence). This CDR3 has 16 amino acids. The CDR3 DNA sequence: TGTGCCAGTAGTGGGGAACCGGGACAGGGACCGGAGACCCAGTACTTC. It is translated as CASSGEPGQGPETQYF.

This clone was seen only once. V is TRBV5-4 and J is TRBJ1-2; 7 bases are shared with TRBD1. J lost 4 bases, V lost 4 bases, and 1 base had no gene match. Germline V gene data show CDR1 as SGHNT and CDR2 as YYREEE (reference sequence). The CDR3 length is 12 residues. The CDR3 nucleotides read TGTGCCAGCAGCCGGGACAGCTATGGCTACACCTTC. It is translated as CASSRDSYGYTF.

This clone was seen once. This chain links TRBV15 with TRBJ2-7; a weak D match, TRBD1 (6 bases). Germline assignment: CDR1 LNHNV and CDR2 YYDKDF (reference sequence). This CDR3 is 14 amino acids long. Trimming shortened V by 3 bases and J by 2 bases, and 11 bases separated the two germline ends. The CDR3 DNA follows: TGTGCCACCAGCAGGGAGACAGGACCCTACGAGCAGTACTTC. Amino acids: CATSRETGPYEQYF.

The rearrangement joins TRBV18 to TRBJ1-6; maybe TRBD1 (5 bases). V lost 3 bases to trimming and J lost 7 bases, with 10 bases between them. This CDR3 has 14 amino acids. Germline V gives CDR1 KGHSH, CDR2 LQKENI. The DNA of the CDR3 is TGTGCCAGCTCACCGTCCAGGACAAATTCACCCCTCCACTTT. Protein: CASSPSRTNSPLHF.

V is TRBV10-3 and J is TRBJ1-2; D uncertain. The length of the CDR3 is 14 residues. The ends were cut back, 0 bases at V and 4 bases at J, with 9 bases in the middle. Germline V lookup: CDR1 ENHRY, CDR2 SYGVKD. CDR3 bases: TGTGCCATCAGTGAGTCAAAGGACTTCTATGGCTACACCTTC. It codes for CAISESKDFYGYTF.

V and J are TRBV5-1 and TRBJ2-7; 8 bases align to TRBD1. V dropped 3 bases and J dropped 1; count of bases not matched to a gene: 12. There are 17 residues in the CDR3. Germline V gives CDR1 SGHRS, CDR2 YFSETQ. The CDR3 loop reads CASSSGQGVGRSYEQYF. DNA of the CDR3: TGCGCCAGCAGCTCAGGACAGGGAGTCGGACGGTCCTACGAGCAGTACTTC.

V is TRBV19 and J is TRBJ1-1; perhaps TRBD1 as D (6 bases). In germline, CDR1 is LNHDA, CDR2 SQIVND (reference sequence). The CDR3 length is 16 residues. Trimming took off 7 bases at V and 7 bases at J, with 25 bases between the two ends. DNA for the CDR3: TGTGCCAGTAATCCACCGAGGGGGAGGGGTCGGTTTGAAGCTTTCTTT. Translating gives CASNPPRGRGRFEAFF. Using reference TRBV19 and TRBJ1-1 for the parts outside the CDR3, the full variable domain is DGGITQSPKYLFRKEGQNVTLSCEQNLNHDAMYWYRQDPGQGLRLIYYSQIVNDFQKGDIAEGYSVSREKKESFPLTVTSAQKNPTAFYLCASNPPRGRGRFEAFFGQGTRLTVV.

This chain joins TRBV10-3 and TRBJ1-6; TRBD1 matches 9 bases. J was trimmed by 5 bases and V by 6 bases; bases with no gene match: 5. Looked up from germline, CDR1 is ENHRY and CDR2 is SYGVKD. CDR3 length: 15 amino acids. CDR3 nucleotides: TGTGCCATCAGACAGGGGGCTGAGAATAATTCACCCCTCCACTTT. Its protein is CAIRQGAENNSPLHF.

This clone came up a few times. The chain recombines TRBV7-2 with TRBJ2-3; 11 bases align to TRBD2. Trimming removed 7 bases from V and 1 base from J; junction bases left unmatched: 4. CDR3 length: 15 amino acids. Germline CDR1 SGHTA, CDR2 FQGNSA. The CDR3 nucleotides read TGTGCCAGCACCATAGCGGGGGGGCGCACAGATACGCAGTATTTT. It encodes CASTIAGGRTDTQYF.

CDR3 sequence: CATSDFTGGEENIQYF. CDR3 coding DNA: TGTGCCACCAGTGATTTCACAGGGGGAGAAGAGAACATTCAGTACTTC. This sequence joins TRBV24-1 and TRBJ2-4; 8 bases line up with TRBD1. The CDR3 loop spans 16 amino acids. Trimming cost V 1 base and J 7 bases; bases outside gene matches: 8. CDR1 is KGHDR, CDR2 SFDVKD, per germline.